This T cell receptor (beta chain) is from a study of cytomegalovirus exposure and HLA in healthy donors. The study, taken as a whole, reports: The authors reported that TCR beta sequences could predict HLA-A and HLA-B alleles. These predictions were accurate for most subjects in the first cohort.

About this clone: What it binds is unknown.

Germline V gene data show CDR1 as SGHRS and CDR2 as YFSETQ. The CDR3 totals 17 residues. Losses at the gene ends were 5 bases for V and 0 bases for J; bases not matched to a gene: 10. Primers included in the PCR were 60 Vbeta and 13 Jbeta primers. This table comes from immunoSEQ multiplex PCR, and its TCRdb copy is limited to in-frame clones, with some not included. The sample lists 100,000 to 150,000 clones; 10% to 13% were seen once. The receptor was isolated from a woman between 18 and 29 years old in good health and CMV-seropositive. The chain is built from TRBV5-1 and TRBJ1-1; 10 nucleotides match TRBD1. Sequenced sample: PBMCs. CDR3 bases: TGCGCCAGCAGTCGGGGGGGACAGGGGATTTTGAACACTGAAGCTTTCTTT. Amino acids: CASSRGGQGILNTEAFF.